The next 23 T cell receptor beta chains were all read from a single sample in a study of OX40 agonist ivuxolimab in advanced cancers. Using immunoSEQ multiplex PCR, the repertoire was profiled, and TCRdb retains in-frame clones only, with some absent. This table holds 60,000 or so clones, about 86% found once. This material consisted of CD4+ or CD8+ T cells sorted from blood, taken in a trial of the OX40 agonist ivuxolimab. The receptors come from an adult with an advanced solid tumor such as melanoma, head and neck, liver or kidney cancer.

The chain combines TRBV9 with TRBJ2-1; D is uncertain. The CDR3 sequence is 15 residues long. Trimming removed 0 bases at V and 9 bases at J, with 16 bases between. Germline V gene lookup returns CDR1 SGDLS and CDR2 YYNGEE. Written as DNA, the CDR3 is TGTGCCAGCAGCGTAGCTCCAGGTGGGGAATTTGAGCAGTTCTTC. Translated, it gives CASSVAPGGEFEQFF.

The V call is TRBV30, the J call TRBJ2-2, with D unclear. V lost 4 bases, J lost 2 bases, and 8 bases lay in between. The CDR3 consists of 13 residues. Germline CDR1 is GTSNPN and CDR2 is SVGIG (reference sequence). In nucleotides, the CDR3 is TGTGCCTGGAAGGTCCGAAACACCGGGGAGCTGTTTTTT. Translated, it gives CAWKVRNTGELFF. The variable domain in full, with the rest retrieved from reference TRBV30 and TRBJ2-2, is SQTIHQWPATLVQPVGSPLSLECTVEGTSNPNLYWYRQAAGRGLQLLFYSVGIGQISSEVPQNLSASRPQDRQFILSSKKLLLSDSGFYLCAWKVRNTGELFFGEGSRLTVL.

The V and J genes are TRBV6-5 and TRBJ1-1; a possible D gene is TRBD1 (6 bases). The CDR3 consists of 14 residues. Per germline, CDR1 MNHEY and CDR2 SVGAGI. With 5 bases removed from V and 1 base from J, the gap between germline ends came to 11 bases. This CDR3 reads CASSPRTANTEAFF. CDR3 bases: TGTGCCAGCAGTCCTCGGACAGCGAACACTGAAGCTTTCTTT.

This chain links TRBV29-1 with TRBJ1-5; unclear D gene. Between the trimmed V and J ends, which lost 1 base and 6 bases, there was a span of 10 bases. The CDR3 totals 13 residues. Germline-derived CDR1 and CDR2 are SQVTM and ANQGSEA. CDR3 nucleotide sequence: TGCAGCGTTGAAGGGGCACTCGGTCAGCCCCAGCATTTT. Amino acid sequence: CSVEGALGQPQHF.

The CDR3 DNA reads TGTGCCAGCAGCTTGGGTGGTAGCGGGAGGGGGTCCTACAATGAGCAGTTCTTC. The encoded protein is CASSLGGSGRGSYNEQFF. V and J are TRBV5-4 and TRBJ2-1; 11 nucleotides match TRBD2. The CDR3 loop spans 18 amino acids. V lost 0 bases and J lost 1; bases outside the gene matches: 6. Germline lookup yields CDR1 SGHNT and CDR2 YYREEE (reference sequence).

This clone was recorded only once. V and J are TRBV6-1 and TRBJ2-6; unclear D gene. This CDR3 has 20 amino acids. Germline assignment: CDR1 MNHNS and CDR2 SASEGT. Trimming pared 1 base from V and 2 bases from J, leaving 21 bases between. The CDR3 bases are TGTGCCAGCAGTGAAGAATTCGGAATCTTAGGGAAAACTGGGGCCAACGTCCTGACTTTC. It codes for CASSEEFGILGKTGANVLTF.

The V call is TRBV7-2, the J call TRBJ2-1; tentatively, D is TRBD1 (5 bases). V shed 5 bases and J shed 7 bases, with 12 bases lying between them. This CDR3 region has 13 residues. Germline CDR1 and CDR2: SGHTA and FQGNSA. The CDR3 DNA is TGTGCCAGCAGCACCCGACAGAAGAATGAGCAGTTCTTC. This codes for CASSTRQKNEQFF. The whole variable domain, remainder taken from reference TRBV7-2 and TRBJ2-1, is GAGVSQSPSNKVTEKGKDVELRCDPISGHTALYWYRQSLGQGLEFLIYFQGNSAPDKSGLPSDRFSAERTGGSVSTLTIQRTQQEDSAVYLCASSTRQKNEQFFGPGTRLTVL.

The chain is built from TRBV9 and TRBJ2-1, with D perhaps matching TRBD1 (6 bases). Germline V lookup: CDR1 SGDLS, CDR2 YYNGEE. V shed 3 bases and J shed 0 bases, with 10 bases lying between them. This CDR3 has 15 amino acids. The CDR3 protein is CASSARQDSYNEQFF. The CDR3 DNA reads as TGTGCCAGCAGCGCACGACAGGACTCCTACAATGAGCAGTTCTTC.

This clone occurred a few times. For the CDR3, the DNA is TGCGCCAGCAGTGAGTCATTGGCAGATACGCAGTATTTT. Translated, it gives CASSESLADTQYF. This rearrangement joins TRBV10-1 to TRBJ2-3; D gene ambiguous. V was cut by 0 bases and J by 4 bases, with 5 bases left in between. This CDR3 spans 13 amino acids. Germline CDR1 reads WNHNN; CDR2 reads SYGVQD (reference sequence).

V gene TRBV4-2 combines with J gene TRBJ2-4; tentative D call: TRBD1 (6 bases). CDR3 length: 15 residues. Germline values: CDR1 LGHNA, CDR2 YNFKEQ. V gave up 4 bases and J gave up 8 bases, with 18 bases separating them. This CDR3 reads CASSRSASGVDIQYF. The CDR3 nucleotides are TGTGCCAGCAGCCGGTCGGCCTCAGGGGTTGACATTCAGTACTTC.

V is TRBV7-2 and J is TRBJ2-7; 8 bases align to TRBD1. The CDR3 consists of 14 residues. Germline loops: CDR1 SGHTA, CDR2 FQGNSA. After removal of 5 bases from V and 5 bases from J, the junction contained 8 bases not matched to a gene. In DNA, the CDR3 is TGTGCCAGCAGCCTCGGACAGGGTAAGGACGAGCAGTACTTC. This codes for CASSLGQGKDEQYF.

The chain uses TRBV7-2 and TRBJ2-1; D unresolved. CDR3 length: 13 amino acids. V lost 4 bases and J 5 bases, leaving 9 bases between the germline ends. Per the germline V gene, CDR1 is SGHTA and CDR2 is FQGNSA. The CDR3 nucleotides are TGTGCCAGCAGCTCTCGACGCAACAATGAGCAGTTCTTC. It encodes CASSSRRNNEQFF.

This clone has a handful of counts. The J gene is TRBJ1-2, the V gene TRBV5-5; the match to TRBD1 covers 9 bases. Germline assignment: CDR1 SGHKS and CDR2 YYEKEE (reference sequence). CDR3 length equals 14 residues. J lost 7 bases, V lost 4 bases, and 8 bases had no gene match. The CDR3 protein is CASSQQGAHLGYTF. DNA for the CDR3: TGTGCCAGCAGCCAACAGGGGGCGCATCTTGGCTACACCTTC.

The CDR3 protein is CAISNRGVNTEAFF. The CDR3 DNA sequence: TGTGCCATCAGTAACCGGGGGGTGAACACTGAAGCTTTCTTT. The chain combines TRBV10-3 with TRBJ1-1; possibly TRBD1 for D (5 bases). The germline V and J ends were trimmed by 5 bases and 0 bases, with 10 bases remaining between them. The CDR3 contains 14 residues. Germline CDR1 is ENHRY and CDR2 is SYGVKD.

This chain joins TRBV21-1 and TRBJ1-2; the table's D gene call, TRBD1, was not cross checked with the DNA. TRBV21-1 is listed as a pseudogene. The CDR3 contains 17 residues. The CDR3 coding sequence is TGTGCCAGCAGCAACGGGACAGGGGTATTTCCTAACTATGGCTACACCTTC. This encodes CASSNGTGVFPNYGYTF.

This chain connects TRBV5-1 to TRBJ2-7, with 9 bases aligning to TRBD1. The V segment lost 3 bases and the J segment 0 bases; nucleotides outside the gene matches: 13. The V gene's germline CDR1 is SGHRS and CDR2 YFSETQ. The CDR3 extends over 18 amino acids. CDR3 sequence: CASSSPKDRGRVSYEQYF. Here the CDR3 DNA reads TGCGCCAGCAGCTCTCCCAAGGACAGGGGAAGGGTCTCCTACGAGCAGTACTTC.

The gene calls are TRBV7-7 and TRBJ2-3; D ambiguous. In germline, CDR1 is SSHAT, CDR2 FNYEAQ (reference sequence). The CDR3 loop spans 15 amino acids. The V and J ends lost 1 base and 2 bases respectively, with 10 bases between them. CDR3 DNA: TGTGCCAGCAGCTTAGACGGTCTACCCACAGATACGCAGTATTTT. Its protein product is CASSLDGLPTDTQYF. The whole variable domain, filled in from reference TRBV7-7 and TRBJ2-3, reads GAGVSQSPRYKVTKRGQDVTLRCDPISSHATLYWYQQALGQGPEFLTYFNYEAQPDKSGLPSDRFSAERPEGSISTLTIQRTEQRDSAMYRCASSLDGLPTDTQYFGPGTRLTVL.

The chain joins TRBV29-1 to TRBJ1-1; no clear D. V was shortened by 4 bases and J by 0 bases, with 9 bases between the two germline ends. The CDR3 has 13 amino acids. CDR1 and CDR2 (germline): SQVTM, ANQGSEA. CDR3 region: CSVVRLLNTEAFF. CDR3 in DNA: TGCAGCGTTGTCCGCCTATTGAACACTGAAGCTTTCTTT.

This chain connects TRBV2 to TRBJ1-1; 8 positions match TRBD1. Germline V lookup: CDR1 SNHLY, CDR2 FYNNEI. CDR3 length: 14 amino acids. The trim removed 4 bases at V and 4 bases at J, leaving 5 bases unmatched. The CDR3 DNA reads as TGTGCCAGCAGTGGACAGGGGTCGGGCACTGAAGCTTTCTTT. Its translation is CASSGQGSGTEAFF.

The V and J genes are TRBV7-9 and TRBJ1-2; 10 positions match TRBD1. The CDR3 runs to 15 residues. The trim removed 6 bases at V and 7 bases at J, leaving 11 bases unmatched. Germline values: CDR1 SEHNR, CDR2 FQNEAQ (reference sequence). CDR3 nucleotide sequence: TGTGCCAGCAGTGCCTCGGACAGGGGGGGCGGTGGCTACACCTTC. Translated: CASSASDRGGGGYTF.

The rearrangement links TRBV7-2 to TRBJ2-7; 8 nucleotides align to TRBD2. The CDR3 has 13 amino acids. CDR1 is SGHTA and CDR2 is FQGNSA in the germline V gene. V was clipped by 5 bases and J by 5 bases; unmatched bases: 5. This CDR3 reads CASSQREGHEQYF. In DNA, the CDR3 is TGTGCCAGCAGCCAACGGGAGGGCCACGAGCAGTACTTC.

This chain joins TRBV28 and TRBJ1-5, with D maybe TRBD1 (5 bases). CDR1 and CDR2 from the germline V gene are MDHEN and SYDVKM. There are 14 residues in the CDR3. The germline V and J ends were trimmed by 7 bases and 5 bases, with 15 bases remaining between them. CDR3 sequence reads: CASTVQRGHQPQHF. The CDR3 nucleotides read TGTGCCAGCACCGTACAGAGGGGTCATCAGCCCCAGCATTTT.

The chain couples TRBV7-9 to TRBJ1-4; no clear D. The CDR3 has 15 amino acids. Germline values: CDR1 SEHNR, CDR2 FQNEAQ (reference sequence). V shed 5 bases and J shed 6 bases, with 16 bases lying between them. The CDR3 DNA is TGTGCCAGCAGCCGCTCTCTGGGATTCTATGAAAAACTGTTTTTT. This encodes CASSRSLGFYEKLFF.